These 15 T cell receptor beta chains originate from one sample sequenced in a study of blood T cell repertoires in COVID-19. Sequenced by immunoSEQ multiplex PCR; TCRdb stores in-frame clones only, minus some. The data show about 150,000 clones, around 85% seen once. Material: peripheral blood. Receptors originate from a human donor in a cohort sampled during active COVID-19.

J is TRBJ2-4 and V is TRBV29-1, with 11 bases identical to TRBD1. V lost 1 base to trimming and J lost 0 bases; unmatched junction nucleotides: 11. The CDR3 is 19 amino acids. In germline, CDR1 is SQVTM, CDR2 ANQGSEA. This CDR3 is CSVEVGTGGFFSAKNIQYF. CDR3 bases: TGCAGCGTTGAAGTCGGGACAGGGGGTTTTTTCTCAGCCAAAAACATTCAGTACTTC.

J is TRBJ2-4 and V is TRBV28; no reliable D call. Trimming shortened V by 3 bases and J by 0 bases, and 6 bases separated the two germline ends. Germline CDR1 reads MDHEN; CDR2 reads SYDVKM. This CDR3 region has 14 residues. The CDR3: CASSFSVAKNIQYF. The CDR3 DNA reads as TGTGCCAGCAGTTTTTCGGTAGCCAAAAACATTCAGTACTTC.

The chain uses TRBV28 and TRBJ2-2; possible D gene TRBD2, 6 bases. V was shortened by 2 bases and J by 3 bases, with 16 bases between the two germline ends. CDR3 length equals 17 residues. Germline V lookup: CDR1 MDHEN, CDR2 SYDVKM. The CDR3 bases are TGTGCCAGCAGTTTACCCAGCGAAGGGACTTACACCGGGGAGCTGTTTTTT. It yields the protein CASSLPSEGTYTGELFF.

This clone was recorded only once. The rearrangement joins TRBV11-3 to TRBJ2-1; 7 positions agree with TRBD2. With V trimmed by 3 bases and J by 8 bases, 1 base remained unmatched. There are 12 residues in the CDR3. Germline-derived CDR1 and CDR2 are SGHNT and YENEEA. The chain's CDR3 is CASSLRGYEQFF. The CDR3 coding sequence is TGTGCCAGCAGCTTGCGGGGGTATGAGCAGTTCTTC.

This clone was picked up a small number of times. V is TRBV10-1 and J is TRBJ1-6; 8 positions match TRBD1. This CDR3 is 14 amino acids long. The trim removed 7 bases at V and 7 bases at J, leaving 6 bases unmatched. Germline CDR1 WNHNN, CDR2 SYGVQD (reference sequence). The CDR3 loop reads CASNETGGNSPLHF. For the CDR3, the DNA is TGCGCCAGCAACGAAACAGGGGGAAATTCACCCCTCCACTTT.

This clone was recorded a few times. The gene calls are TRBV27 and TRBJ1-4, with D perhaps matching TRBD1 (6 bases). V gave up 5 bases and J gave up 4 bases, with 11 bases separating them. The germline V gene has CDR1 MNHEY and CDR2 SMNVEV (reference sequence). The CDR3 is 14 amino acids. The CDR3 DNA reads TGTGCCAGCAGTCGTGGACAGTTTAATGAAAAACTGTTTTTT. Protein sequence: CASSRGQFNEKLFF.

The chain is built from TRBV5-1 and TRBJ1-2; possibly TRBD1 for D (5 bases). V was clipped by 0 bases and J by 2 bases, with 5 bases between them. Germline V CDR1 and CDR2: SGHRS, YFSETQ. This CDR3 has 13 residues. Written as DNA, the CDR3 is TGCGCCAGCAGCTTGGCAGGGAACTATGGCTACACCTTC. Its protein product is CASSLAGNYGYTF.

V and J are TRBV18 and TRBJ2-1, with a possible D match to TRBD1 (6 bases). The CDR3 loop spans 15 amino acids. Germline V CDR1 and CDR2: KGHSH, LQKENI. Trimming pared 4 bases from V and 8 bases from J, leaving 18 bases between. The CDR3 is CASSLTRGSAYEQFF. As DNA, the CDR3 is TGTGCCAGCTCACTAACCAGGGGCTCTGCCTATGAGCAGTTCTTC.

The chain uses TRBV30 and TRBJ1-2; 9 nucleotides line up with TRBD1. CDR3 length: 13 residues. The germline V gene has CDR1 GTSNPN and CDR2 SVGIG (reference sequence). The junction had 7 bases not matched to a gene; V was cut back by 4 bases and J by 7 bases. The CDR3 loop is CAWIRDRASGYTF. DNA of the CDR3: TGTGCCTGGATCCGGGACAGGGCGTCTGGCTACACCTTC.

This clone was picked up one time. The chain has TRBV7-9 and TRBJ2-7; 8 bases match TRBD2. The junction had 9 bases not matched to a gene; V was cut back by 2 bases and J by 6 bases. Germline assignment: CDR1 SEHNR and CDR2 FQNEAQ (reference sequence). CDR3 size: 15 residues. The CDR3 spells CASSLTPAGVAEQYF. The CDR3 DNA follows: TGTGCCAGCAGCTTAACTCCAGCGGGAGTGGCCGAGCAGTACTTC.

The V and J genes are TRBV10-1 and TRBJ2-1, with D possibly being TRBD2 (5 bases). Germline CDR1 is WNHNN and CDR2 is SYGVQD (reference sequence). V was trimmed by 3 bases and J by 9 bases, leaving 9 bases between them. The CDR3 length is 12 residues. The CDR3 sequence: CASSEEGGEQFF. CDR3 nucleotides: TGCGCCAGCAGTGAAGAGGGTGGTGAGCAGTTCTTC.

This clone was seen once. The J gene is TRBJ1-1, the V gene TRBV7-2; 7 nucleotides align to TRBD1. From germline, CDR1 is SGHTA and CDR2 FQGNSA. The trim removed 2 bases at V and 1 base at J, leaving 1 base unmatched. The CDR3 spans 14 residues. For the CDR3, the DNA is TGTGCCAGCAGCTTATCAGGGGGGAACACTGAAGCTTTCTTT. Amino acid sequence: CASSLSGGNTEAFF.

The J gene is TRBJ1-4, the V gene TRBV7-2, with 9 bases fitting TRBD1. Germline-derived CDR1 and CDR2 are SGHTA and FQGNSA. The CDR3 is 15 residues long. Trimming took 4 bases from V and 7 from J; bases not matched to a gene: 7. The CDR3 nucleotides are TGTGCCAGCAGCTCCTACAGGGGGCTAAGTGAAAAACTGTTTTTT. Encoded protein: CASSSYRGLSEKLFF.

This rearrangement joins TRBV10-1 to TRBJ2-7; TRBD1 aligns across 8 bases. With 6 bases clipped from V and 3 bases from J, the junction kept 4 bases outside the gene matches. This CDR3 region has 13 residues. Germline assignment: CDR1 WNHNN and CDR2 SYGVQD (reference sequence). This CDR3 reads CASSRTGGYEQYF. CDR3 DNA sequence: TGCGCCAGCAGCCGAACAGGGGGCTACGAGCAGTACTTC.

The chain links TRBV15 to TRBJ2-5; the D is unclear. Germline lookup yields CDR1 LNHNV and CDR2 YYDKDF (reference sequence). This CDR3 is 13 amino acids long. V lost 3 bases to trimming and J lost 5 bases, with 10 bases between them. The CDR3 spells CATSRTPSETQYF. CDR3 DNA: TGTGCCACCAGCAGGACTCCCTCGGAGACCCAGTACTTC. The full variable domain, with the rest looked up from reference TRBV15 and TRBJ2-5, is DAMVIQNPRYQVTQFGKPVTLSCSQTLNHNVMYWYQQKSSQAPKLLFHYYDKDFNNEADTPDNFQSRRPNTSFCFLDIRSPGLGDTAMYLCATSRTPSETQYFGPGTRLLVL.